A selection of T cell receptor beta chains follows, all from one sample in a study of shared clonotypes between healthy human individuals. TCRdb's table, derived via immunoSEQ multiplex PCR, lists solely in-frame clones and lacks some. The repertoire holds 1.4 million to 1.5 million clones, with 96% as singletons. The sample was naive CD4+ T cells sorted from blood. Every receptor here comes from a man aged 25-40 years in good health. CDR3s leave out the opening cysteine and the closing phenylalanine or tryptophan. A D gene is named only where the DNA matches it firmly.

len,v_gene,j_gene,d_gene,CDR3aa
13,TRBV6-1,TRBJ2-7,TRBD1,ASRMGQLSSYEQY
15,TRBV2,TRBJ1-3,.,ASSPLGRGGSGNTIY
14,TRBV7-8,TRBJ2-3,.,ASSSRERLVTDTQY
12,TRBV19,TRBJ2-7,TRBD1,ASRRGTANWEQY
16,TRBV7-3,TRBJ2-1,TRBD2,ASSFRTSELYSYNEQF
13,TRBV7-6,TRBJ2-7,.,ASSLVRDPSYEQY
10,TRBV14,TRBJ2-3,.,ASSPPGRTQY
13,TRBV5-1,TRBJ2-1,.,ASSLVRQGRDEQF
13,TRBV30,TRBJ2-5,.,AWSGTGGRGETQY
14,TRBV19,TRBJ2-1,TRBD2,ASSIVGGRNYNEQF
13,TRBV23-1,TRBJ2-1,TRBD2,ASSQAGGSADEQF
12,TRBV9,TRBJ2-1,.,ASRRGLASDEQF
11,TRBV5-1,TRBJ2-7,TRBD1,ASSRDSLSEQY
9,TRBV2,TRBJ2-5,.,ASSKAETQY
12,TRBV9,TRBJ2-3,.,ASSVARGRDTQY
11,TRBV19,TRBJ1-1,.,ASSTQGNTEAF
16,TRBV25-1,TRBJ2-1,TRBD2,ASSEYIGLAGGYNEQF
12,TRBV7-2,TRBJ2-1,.,ASSLAAANNEQF
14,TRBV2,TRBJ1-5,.,ASTKIQGGSNQPQH
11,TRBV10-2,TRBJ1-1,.,ASSESGETEAF
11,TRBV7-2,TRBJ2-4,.,ASSSQDRNIQY
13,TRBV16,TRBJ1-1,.,ASSQMKVLVSEAF
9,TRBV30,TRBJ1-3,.,AWRESRTIY
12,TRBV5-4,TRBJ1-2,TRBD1,ASSLPGTGLGYT
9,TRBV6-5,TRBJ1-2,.,ASSFRYGYT
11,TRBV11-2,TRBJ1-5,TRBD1,ASSATGVQPQH
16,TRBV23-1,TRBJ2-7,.,ASSQLATLRGHSYEQY
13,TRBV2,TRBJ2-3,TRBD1,ASIRDLRRQGTQY
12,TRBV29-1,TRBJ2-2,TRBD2,SVDGTRGTGELF
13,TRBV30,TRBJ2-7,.,AWSYGWGSRDEQY
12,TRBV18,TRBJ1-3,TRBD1,ASTDRASGNTIY
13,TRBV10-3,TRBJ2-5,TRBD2,AISEIAGVEETQY
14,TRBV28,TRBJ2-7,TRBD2,ASSLFPGGSPYEQY
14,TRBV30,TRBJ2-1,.,AWSVLPGGVDNEQF
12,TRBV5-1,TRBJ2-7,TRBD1,ASSLPGQGNEQY
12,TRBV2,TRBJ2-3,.,ASSGQGMRDTQY
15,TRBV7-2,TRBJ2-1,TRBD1,ASSRRPRTGVNNEQF
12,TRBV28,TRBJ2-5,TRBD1,ASSFRGGGETQY